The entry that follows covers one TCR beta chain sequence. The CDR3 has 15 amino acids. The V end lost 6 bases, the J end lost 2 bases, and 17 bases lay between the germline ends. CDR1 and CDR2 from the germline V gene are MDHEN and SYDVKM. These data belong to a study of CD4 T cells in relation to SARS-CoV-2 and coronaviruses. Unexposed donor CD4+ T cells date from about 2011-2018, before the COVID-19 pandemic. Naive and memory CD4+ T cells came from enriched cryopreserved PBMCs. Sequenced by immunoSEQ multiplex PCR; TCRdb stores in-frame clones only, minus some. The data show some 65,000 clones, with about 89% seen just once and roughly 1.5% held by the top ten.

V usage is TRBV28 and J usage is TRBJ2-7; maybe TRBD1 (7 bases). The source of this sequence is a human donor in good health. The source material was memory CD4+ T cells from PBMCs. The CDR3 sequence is CASRARGAPPYEQYF. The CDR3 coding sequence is TGTGCCAGCAGGGCCAGGGGGGCGCCTCCCTACGAGCAGTACTTC.